This TCR beta chain was profiled in a study of T-cell reconstitution after alpha-beta-depleted transplantation in children. CDR1 GTSNPN and CDR2 SVGIG come from the germline V gene (reference sequence). With 1 base removed from V and 0 bases from J, the gap between germline ends came to 4 bases. This CDR3 is 13 amino acids long. Preparation of the TCRbeta library involved a method that used unique molecular identifiers. TCRdb re-derived calls from the PCR reads in MiXCR, one entry per CDR3 protein. Of about 610,000 distinct CDR3 sequences in the sample, 10% were seen once. This sequence was found in a human donor who donated a stem cell graft to a child with acute myeloid leukemia. V gene TRBV30 combines with J gene TRBJ2-1; no firm D call. The specimen was PBMCs from the stem cell graft donor, collected from the stem cell graft. The CDR3 reads CAWSGNSYNEQFF. CDR3 DNA: TGTGCCTGGAGTGGAAACTCCTACAATGAGCAGTTCTTC.